This T cell receptor beta chain originates from a study of T cell responses to AZD1222 COVID-19 vaccine. Sequencing was performed with immunoSEQ multiplex PCR; in TCRdb, only in-frame clones are kept and a portion is missing. The profile covers around 100,000 clones, with around 87% appearing a single time and about 9.4% taken by the ten largest. About this clone itself: The antigen is undetermined.

Points from the study as a whole: Rises in breadth and depth of Spike-specific TCRs came after two AZD1222 doses. Scientists sampled the repertoires only once the peak T cell response had passed. Of spike-specific TCRs, nearly half reportedly target regions left unmutated in variants.

Material: peripheral blood, obtained 28 days after the second AZD1222 dose. The receptor was isolated from an adult who received the AZD1222 COVID-19 vaccine.

This CDR3 reads CASRLDRGGYGYTF. The DNA for the CDR3 is TGTGCCAGCAGACTCGACAGGGGCGGCTATGGCTACACCTTC. This sequence joins TRBV28 and TRBJ1-2; 8 bases align to TRBD1. V was pared by 6 bases and J by 4 bases, with 7 bases of the junction left unmatched. The germline CDR1 and CDR2 sequences are MDHEN and SYDVKM. The CDR3 loop spans 14 amino acids.